The rows below give T cell receptor beta chains drawn from one sample of a study of post-analysis software for immune sequencing data. TCRdb independently ran MiXCR on the PCR reads; one entry per CDR3 protein. This sample has some 450,000 distinct CDR3 sequences; less than 45% occur once, and the top ten carry 9% to 13%. The sequenced material came from blood. The receptors were sampled from a girl under 18 with multiple sclerosis. The CDR3 runs from the conserved cysteine through the conserved F or W. The order of the fields is D gene, clone size, V gene, J gene, CDR3 length, CDR3 protein, CDR3 DNA. D genes are given only for firm matches. Size is stated for part of the rows, as once, few or many counts, or as a class when the clone is expanded.

NA,NA,TRBV6-2/TRBV6-3,TRBJ2-1,16,CASSYSLGLRSNGQFF,TGTGCCAGCAGTTATTCCTTGGGACTCCGGTCCAATGGGCAGTTCTTC
TRBD2,few,TRBV6-1,TRBJ2-7,16,CASSEYGSGGTYEQYF,TGTGCCAGCAGTGAATATGGATCGGGAGGAACCTACGAGCAGTACTTC
TRBD2,once,TRBV3-1,TRBJ2-5,14,CASSLAGGGKEQYF,TGTGCCAGCAGCCTAGCGGGAGGAGGAAAAGAGCAGTACTTC
TRBD2,NA,TRBV7-9,TRBJ2-3,17,CASSPGLAGVNTDTQYF,TGTGCCAGCAGCCCCGGACTAGCGGGGGTAAACACAGATACGCAGTATTTT
NA,NA,TRBV6-2/TRBV6-3,TRBJ1-1,12,CASRVEGNEAFF,TGTGCCAGCAGGGTAGAAGGAAATGAAGCTTTCTTT
NA,many,TRBV5-6,TRBJ2-7,14,CASSLGDSRYEQYF,TGTGCCAGCAGCTTGGGAGACAGTCGGTACGAGCAGTACTTC
NA,NA,TRBV27,TRBJ2-7,15,CASSFFQQGPYEQYF,TGTGCCAGCAGTTTTTTCCAACAGGGCCCCTACGAGCAGTACTTC
TRBD2,NA,TRBV29-1,TRBJ2-7,15,CSVEGARGRDYEQYF,TGCAGCGTTGAAGGGGCCCGCGGGAGGGACTACGAGCAGTACTTC
NA,NA,TRBV20-1,TRBJ2-3,14,CSARGRDLTDTQYF,TGCAGTGCTAGAGGGCGAGACTTAACAGATACGCAGTATTTT
NA,NA,TRBV27,TRBJ2-7,15,CASSLGQTHAYEQYF,TGTGCCAGCAGTCTCGGACAGACACACGCCTACGAGCAGTACTTC
TRBD2,NA,TRBV7-2,TRBJ2-4,14,CASSPAGGKNIQYF,TGTGCCAGCAGCCCTGCGGGAGGCAAAAACATTCAGTACTTC
NA,few,TRBV7-2,TRBJ2-3,16,CTSSLRRTSSTDTQYF,TGTACCAGCAGCTTAAGACGGACGTCTAGCACAGATACGCAGTATTTT
NA,few,TRBV12-3/TRBV12-4,TRBJ2-1,12,CASSGAWTEQFF,TGTGCCAGCAGTGGGGCGTGGACAGAGCAGTTCTTC
NA,few,TRBV20-1,TRBJ2-7,13,CSARWLAYYEQYF,TGCAGTGCTAGGTGGCTAGCGTACTACGAGCAGTACTTC
NA,NA,TRBV15,TRBJ2-3,14,CATSTRGYTDTQYF,TGTGCCACCAGCACCCGGGGGTACACAGATACGCAGTATTTT
NA,NA,TRBV15,TRBJ1-2,12,CATSDPSYGYTF,TGTGCCACCAGCGACCCCAGCTATGGCTACACCTTC
NA,NA,TRBV27,TRBJ2-2,13,CASRTENTGELFF,TGTGCCAGCAGGACGGAAAACACCGGGGAGCTGTTTTTT
NA,NA,TRBV27,TRBJ2-3,15,CASSLSDGITDTQYF,TGTGCCAGCAGTTTGAGCGACGGCATCACAGATACGCAGTATTTT
TRBD2,NA,TRBV12-3/TRBV12-4,TRBJ2-7,16,CASSLDSGRILYEQYF,TGTGCCAGCAGTTTAGACAGCGGGAGGATCTTGTACGAGCAGTACTTC